These T cell receptor beta chains were read from a single sample in a study of cytomegalovirus exposure and HLA in healthy donors. TCRdb keeps only in-frame clones here, not all; method: immunoSEQ multiplex PCR. This sample yields 240,000 or so clones, of which around 81% are seen a single time; 7% to 9% belongs to the top ten. The specimen was PBMCs. The receptors were gathered from a woman aged 55-70 years in good health and CMV-seropositive. Both conserved end residues are part of each CDR3. The order of the fields is J gene, V gene, CDR3 protein.

TRBJ2-3,TRBV13,CASSHKTDIESTDTQYF
TRBJ2-5,TRBV28,CASSLPPPGQGRPRQETQYF
TRBJ1-5,TRBV4-1,CASSQVPGTAQHF
TRBJ2-4,TRBV15,CATSRAPAKNIQYF
TRBJ2-1,TRBV7-3,CASRQSGSSYNEQFF
TRBJ1-2,TRBV7-2,CASSPERRYGYTF
TRBJ2-3,TRBV5-6,CASDWGEWSTDTQYF
TRBJ2-7,TRBV12-5,CASGHYRDAYEQYF
TRBJ2-7,TRBV29-1,CSVAIQGLSYEQYF
TRBJ1-2,TRBV5-1,CASSTSWTANYGYTF
TRBJ1-5,TRBV28,CASSVGGRRDQPQHF
TRBJ1-2,TRBV5-1,CASSQTAGTGDYGYTF
TRBJ1-1,TRBV7-8,CASSSHPGESTEAFF
TRBJ2-3,TRBV7-3,CASSLLGTGNTDTQYF
TRBJ2-3,TRBV4-1,CASSQGLADITDTQYF
TRBJ1-1,TRBV5-1,CASSLEGGDTEAFF
TRBJ1-5,TRBV15,CATSRHPGQGYQPQHF
TRBJ1-3,TRBV2,CASRRAVSSGNTIYF
TRBJ2-5,TRBV5-4,CASSSGLKETQYF
TRBJ1-1,TRBV7-2,CASSFSEGTEAFF
TRBJ1-2,TRBV21-1,CASSTQTKRRAGNHYGYTF
TRBJ2-7,TRBV6-1,CASSEGVTGGYEQYF
TRBJ2-3,TRBV2,CASSPLAGGTDTQYF
TRBJ1-5,TRBV21-1,CASSKDQRQGKGNQPQHF
TRBJ2-5,TRBV18,CASAITDREETQYF
TRBJ1-1,TRBV7-6,CASSPGARTEAFF
TRBJ1-2,TRBV5-8,CASSPGTGATDYGYTF
TRBJ1-1,TRBV6-6,CASSGGTGENTEAFF
TRBJ1-1,TRBV5-1,CASSIQLSRMNTEAFF
TRBJ2-2,TRBV19,CASSKTGLNTGELFF
TRBJ2-7,TRBV6-6,CASSYDPRKLYEQYF
TRBJ2-2,TRBV7-2,CASSLSARTGELFF
TRBJ2-2,TRBV10-3,CAIRQAGTTNTGELFF
TRBJ2-7,TRBV2,CASSPRGIYEQYF
TRBJ1-2,TRBV27,CASSLGLPGRYGYTF
TRBJ2-4,TRBV6-1,CASILRLSEREIQYF
TRBJ1-2,TRBV4-1,CASSQVSGGGYGYTF
TRBJ1-4,TRBV5-6,CASSFAPEEKLFF
TRBJ2-2,TRBV4-1,CASSLQGYAGELFF
TRBJ1-4,TRBV12-5,CASALLLGARNEKLFF